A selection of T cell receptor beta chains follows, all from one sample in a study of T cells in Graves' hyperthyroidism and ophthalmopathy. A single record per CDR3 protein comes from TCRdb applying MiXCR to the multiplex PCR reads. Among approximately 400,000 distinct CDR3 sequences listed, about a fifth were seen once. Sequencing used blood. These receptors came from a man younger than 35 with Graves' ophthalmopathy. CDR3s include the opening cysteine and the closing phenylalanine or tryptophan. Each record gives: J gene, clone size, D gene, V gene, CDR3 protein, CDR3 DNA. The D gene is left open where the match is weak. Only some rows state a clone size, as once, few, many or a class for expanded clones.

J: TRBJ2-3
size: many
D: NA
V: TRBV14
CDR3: CASSQVGAGDTQYF
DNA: TGTGCCAGCAGCCAAGTAGGGGCCGGGGATACGCAGTATTTT

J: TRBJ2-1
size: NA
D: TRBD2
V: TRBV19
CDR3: CASSAEWTSGYNEQFF
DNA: TGTGCCAGTAGTGCAGAATGGACTAGCGGCTACAATGAGCAGTTCTTC

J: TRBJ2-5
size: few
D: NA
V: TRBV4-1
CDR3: CASSQDQRLQETQYF
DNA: TGCGCCAGCAGCCAAGATCAAAGGCTCCAAGAGACCCAGTACTTC

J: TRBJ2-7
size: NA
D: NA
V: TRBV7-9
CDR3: CASSFRTLDEQYF
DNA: TGTGCCAGCAGCTTTAGGACCCTCGACGAGCAGTACTTC

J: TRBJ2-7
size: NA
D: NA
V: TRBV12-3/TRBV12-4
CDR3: CASSEDRGYEQYF
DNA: TGTGCCAGCAGCGAAGACAGAGGCTACGAGCAGTACTTC

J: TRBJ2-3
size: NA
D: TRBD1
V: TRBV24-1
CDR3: CATSDPLDRGADTQYF
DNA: TGTGCCACCAGTGATCCACTGGACAGGGGAGCAGATACGCAGTATTTT

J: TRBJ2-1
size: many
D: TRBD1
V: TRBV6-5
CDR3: CASSYSGDREFDEQFF
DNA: TGTGCCAGCAGTTACTCGGGGGACAGGGAATTTGATGAGCAGTTCTTC

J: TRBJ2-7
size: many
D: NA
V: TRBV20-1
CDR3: CSARGDTSYEQYF
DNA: TGCAGTGCCAGGGGGGACACCTCCTACGAGCAGTACTTC

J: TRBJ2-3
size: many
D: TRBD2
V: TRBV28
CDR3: CASRSWAGGPRDTQYF
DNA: TGTGCCAGCAGATCGTGGGCGGGGGGGCCGAGAGATACGCAGTATTTT

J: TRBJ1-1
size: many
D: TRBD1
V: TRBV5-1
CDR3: CASSSGQDAEAFF
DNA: TGCGCCAGCAGCTCCGGACAGGATGCTGAAGCTTTCTTT

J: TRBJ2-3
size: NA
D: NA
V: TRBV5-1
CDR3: CASSLGLTGADTQYF
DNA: TGCGCCAGCAGCTTGGGACTTACGGGAGCAGATACGCAGTATTTT

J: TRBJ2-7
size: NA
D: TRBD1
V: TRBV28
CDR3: CASSRPGTGRFQEQYF
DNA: TGTGCCAGCAGTCGCCCCGGGACAGGGCGTTTTCAGGAGCAGTACTTC

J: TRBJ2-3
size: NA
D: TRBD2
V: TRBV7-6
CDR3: CASSVSGQTPDTQYF
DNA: TGTGCCAGCAGCGTTAGCGGGCAGACCCCAGATACGCAGTATTTT

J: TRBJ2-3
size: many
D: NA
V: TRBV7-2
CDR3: CASSSSAVSADTQYF
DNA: TGTGCCAGCAGCTCTAGCGCAGTTTCGGCAGATACGCAGTATTTT

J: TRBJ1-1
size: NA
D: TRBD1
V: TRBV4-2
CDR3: CASSQPATGGGTEAFF
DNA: TGTGCCAGCAGCCAACCAGCGACAGGGGGAGGAACTGAAGCTTTCTTT

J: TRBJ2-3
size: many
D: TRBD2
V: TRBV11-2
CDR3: CASSLEAGGQDTQYF
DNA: TGTGCCAGCAGCTTAGAAGCGGGGGGCCAGGATACGCAGTATTTT

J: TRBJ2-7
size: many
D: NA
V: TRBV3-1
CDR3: CASSPGARYEQYF
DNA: TGTGCCAGCAGCCCAGGGGCGCGATACGAGCAGTACTTC

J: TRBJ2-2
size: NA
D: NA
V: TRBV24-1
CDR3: CATGPGQNTGELFF
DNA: TGTGCCACCGGCCCGGGACAGAACACCGGGGAGCTGTTTTTT

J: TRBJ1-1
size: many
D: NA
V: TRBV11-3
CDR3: CASSLDWEGTEAFF
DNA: TGTGCCAGCAGCTTAGATTGGGAAGGGACTGAAGCTTTCTTT

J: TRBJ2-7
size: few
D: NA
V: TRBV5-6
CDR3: CASSSLTGSYEQYF
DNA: TGTGCCAGCAGCTCCCTGACAGGCTCCTACGAGCAGTACTTC

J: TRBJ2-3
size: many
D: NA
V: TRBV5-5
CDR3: CASSSTGDTDTQYF
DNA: TGTGCCAGCAGCTCAACCGGGGACACAGATACGCAGTATTTT

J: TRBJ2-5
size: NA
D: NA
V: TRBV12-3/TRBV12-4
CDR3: CASSHAPQMETQYF
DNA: TGTGCCAGCAGCCATGCACCCCAAATGGAGACCCAGTACTTC

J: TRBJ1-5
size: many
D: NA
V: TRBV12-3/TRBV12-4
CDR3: CASSEGGTSRPQHF
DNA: TGTGCCAGCAGCGAAGGGGGGACATCTCGTCCCCAGCATTTT

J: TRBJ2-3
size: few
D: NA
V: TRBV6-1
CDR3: CASSEMADTDTQYF
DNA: TGTGCCAGCAGTGAAATGGCAGACACAGATACGCAGTATTTT

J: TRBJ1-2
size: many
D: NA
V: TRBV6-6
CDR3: CASSYDPRGPRYGYTF
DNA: TGTGCCAGCAGTTACGACCCACGGGGACCCCGCTATGGCTACACCTTC

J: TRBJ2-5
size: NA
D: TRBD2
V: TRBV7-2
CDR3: CASSSLAGGETQYF
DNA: TGTGCCAGCAGCTCACTAGCGGGAGGTGAGACCCAGTACTTC

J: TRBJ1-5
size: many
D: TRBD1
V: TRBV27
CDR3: CASSPGTVYSNQPQHF
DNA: TGTGCCAGCAGTCCCGGGACAGTCTATAGCAATCAGCCCCAGCATTTT

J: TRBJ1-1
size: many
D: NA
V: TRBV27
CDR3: CASSLSGSTEAFF
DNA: TGTGCCAGCAGTTTATCGGGTAGCACTGAAGCTTTCTTT

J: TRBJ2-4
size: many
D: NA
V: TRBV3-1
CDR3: CASSQGGVTKNIQYF
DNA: TGTGCCAGCAGCCAAGGCGGGGTTACCAAAAACATTCAGTACTTC

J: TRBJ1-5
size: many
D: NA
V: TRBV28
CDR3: CASSATAGQPQHF
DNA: TGTGCCAGCAGTGCGACAGCGGGGCAGCCCCAGCATTTT

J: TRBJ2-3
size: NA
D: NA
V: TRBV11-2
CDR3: CASSLGSRGSWGDTQYF
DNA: TGTGCCAGCAGCTTAGGATCTCGGGGTTCCTGGGGAGATACGCAGTATTTT

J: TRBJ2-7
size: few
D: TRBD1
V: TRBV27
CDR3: CASSPAGTAGYEQYF
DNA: TGTGCCAGCAGTCCAGCCGGGACAGCCGGCTACGAGCAGTACTTC

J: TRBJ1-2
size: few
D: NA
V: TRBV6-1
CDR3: CASMREVYPLNYGYTF
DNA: TGTGCCAGCATGCGGGAAGTGTACCCGCTAAACTATGGCTACACCTTC

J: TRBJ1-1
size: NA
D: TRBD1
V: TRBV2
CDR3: CASNGQGSAEAFF
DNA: TGTGCCAGCAACGGACAGGGGTCTGCTGAAGCTTTCTTT

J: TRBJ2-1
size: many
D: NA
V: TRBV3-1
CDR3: CASSGPGNEQFF
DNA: TGTGCCAGCAGCGGACCGGGCAATGAGCAGTTCTTC

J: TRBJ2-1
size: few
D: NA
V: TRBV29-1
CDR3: CSRLSGHEQFF
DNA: TGCAGCCGTCTCTCGGGGCATGAGCAGTTCTTC

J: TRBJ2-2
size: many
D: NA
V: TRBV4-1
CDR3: CASSQARGTGELFF
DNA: TGCGCCAGCAGCCAAGCTAGGGGCACCGGGGAGCTGTTTTTT

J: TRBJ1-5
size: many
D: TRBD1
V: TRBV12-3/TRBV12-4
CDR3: CASSPAGQGAWGNQPQHF
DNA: TGTGCCAGCAGTCCGGCGGGACAGGGGGCTTGGGGCAATCAGCCCCAGCATTTT

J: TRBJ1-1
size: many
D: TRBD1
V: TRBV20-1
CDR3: CSARDHRDSYTEAFF
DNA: TGCAGTGCTAGAGATCACCGGGACAGTTACACTGAAGCTTTCTTT

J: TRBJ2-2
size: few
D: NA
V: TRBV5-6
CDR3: CASSRDTGTGELFF
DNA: TGTGCCAGCAGTCGGGACACAGGGACCGGGGAGCTGTTTTTT

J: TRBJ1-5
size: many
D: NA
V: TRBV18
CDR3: CASSPPHSNQPQHF
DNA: TGTGCCAGCTCACCACCTCATAGCAATCAGCCCCAGCATTTT

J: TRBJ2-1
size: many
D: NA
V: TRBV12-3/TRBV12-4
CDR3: CASSFGLAGNEQFF
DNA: TGTGCCAGCAGTTTCGGGCTAGCTGGGAATGAGCAGTTCTTC

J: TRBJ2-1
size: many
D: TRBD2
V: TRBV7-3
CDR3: CASSETGTSGGANEQFF
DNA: TGTGCCAGCAGCGAAACCGGGACTAGCGGGGGGGCCAATGAGCAGTTCTTC

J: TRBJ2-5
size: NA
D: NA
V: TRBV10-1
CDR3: CATTDTLGETQYF
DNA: TGCGCCACCACCGATACACTGGGGGAGACCCAGTACTTC

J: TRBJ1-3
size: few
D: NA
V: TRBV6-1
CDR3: CASSEAPFWGSGNTIYF
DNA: TGTGCCAGCAGTGAAGCCCCCTTCTGGGGCTCTGGAAACACCATATATTTT

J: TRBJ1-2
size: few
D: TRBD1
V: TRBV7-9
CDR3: CASSSTGDPLYGYTF
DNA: TGTGCCAGCAGCTCGACAGGGGATCCTCTCTATGGCTACACCTTC

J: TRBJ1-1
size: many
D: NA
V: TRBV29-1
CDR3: CSDPLGTEAFF
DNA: TGCAGCGACCCCCTCGGGACTGAAGCTTTCTTT